This entry lists 27 T cell receptor beta chains sequenced from one sample in a study of human T cells and chemical hapten exposure. TCRdb processed the RACE reads anew with MiXCR; each CDR3 protein has one entry. The table shows about 92,000 distinct CDR3 sequences, with roughly 9.1% occurring only once. Time point given: pre-sensitization, week 0. Noted treatment: therapeutic diphenylcyclopropenone sensitization with weekly scalp DPC. The specimen comprised whole blood, sampled in connection with sensitization to the hapten diphenylcyclopropenone (DPC). These TCRs come from a woman between 40 and 50 years old with alopecia areata. Some clones in this sample may be carry-over from other donors' samples.

This clonotype occurred a few times. This rearrangement joins TRBV6-2 or TRBV6-3 to TRBJ1-1; D is unclear. V was shortened by 7 bases and J by 5 bases, with 14 bases between the two germline ends. The CDR3 covers 13 residues. The germline V gene has CDR1 MNHEY and CDR2 SVGEGT. This CDR3 is CASKASGDTEAFF. CDR3 DNA: TGTGCCAGCAAAGCGAGTGGGGATACTGAAGCTTTCTTT.

This clonotype has a handful of counts. The chain joins TRBV5-4 to TRBJ2-4; the match to TRBD1 covers 12 bases. Germline-derived CDR1 and CDR2 are SGHNT and YYREEE (reference sequence). The V segment lost 4 bases and the J segment 0 bases; nucleotides outside the gene matches: 5. This CDR3 is built from 17 residues. The DNA for the CDR3 is TGTGCCAGCAGCCCGAGGGGACAGGGGGCAGCCAAAAACATTCAGTACTTC. Encoded protein: CASSPRGQGAAKNIQYF. Full variable domain (remainder filled in from reference TRBV5-4 and TRBJ2-4): ETGVTQSPTHLIKTRGQQVTLRCSSQSGHNTVSWYQQALGQGPQFIFQYYREEENGRGNFPPRFSGLQFPNYSSELNVNALELDDSALYLCASSPRGQGAAKNIQYFGAGTRLSVL.

V is TRBV27 and J is TRBJ1-1; D perhaps matches TRBD1 (5 bases). The germline V gene has CDR1 MNHEY and CDR2 SMNVEV (reference sequence). Trimming cost V 8 bases and J 0 bases, with 10 bases left between them. This CDR3 region has 13 residues. This CDR3 reads CASQGSLNTEAFF. CDR3 DNA sequence: TGTGCCAGCCAGGGAAGTCTGAACACTGAAGCTTTCTTT.

At least ten counts were recorded for this clonotype. This sequence joins TRBV9 and TRBJ2-2, with TRBD2 matching 8 bases. This CDR3 contains 17 residues. V lost 2 bases to trimming and J lost 4 bases; unmatched junction nucleotides: 10. Germline lookup yields CDR1 SGDLS and CDR2 YYNGEE. Here the CDR3 reads CASSVRSTGGSTGELFF. The CDR3 nucleotides are TGTGCCAGCAGCGTTAGGAGCACGGGGGGGAGCACCGGGGAGCTGTTTTTT.

This clonotype has just a few counts. This rearrangement joins TRBV9 to TRBJ2-6; the D call may be TRBD1 or TRBD2 (5 bases each). Per germline, CDR1 SGDLS and CDR2 YYNGEE. There are 16 residues in the CDR3. The V and J ends lost 4 bases and 0 bases respectively, with 11 bases between them. In DNA form, the CDR3 reads TGTGCCAGCAGCCGGGACGGAGTCTCTGGGGCCAACGTCCTGACTTTC. Its protein is CASSRDGVSGANVLTF.

The gene calls are TRBV28 and TRBJ2-1; D is ambiguous. The CDR3 has 17 residues. Germline assignment: CDR1 MDHEN and CDR2 SYDVKM. Trimming cost V 5 bases and J 2 bases, with 19 bases left between them. The CDR3 region is CASSPSGAPGTYNEQFF. CDR3 in DNA: TGTGCCAGCAGTCCGTCTGGAGCGCCAGGAACCTACAATGAGCAGTTCTTC.

This clonotype was observed many times. The chain joins TRBV27 to TRBJ1-1; a weak D match, TRBD1 (6 bases). This CDR3 contains 15 residues. V gave up 3 bases and J gave up 5 bases, with 16 bases separating them. CDR1 is MNHEY, CDR2 SMNVEV, per germline (reference sequence). The DNA of the CDR3 is TGTGCCAGCAGTTTGCGCGGGGGGCGTGGGACTGAAGCTTTCTTT. This codes for CASSLRGGRGTEAFF.

This clonotype was seen ten or more times. The V call is TRBV6-1, the J call TRBJ1-1, with 7 bases lining up with TRBD1. Germline V gives CDR1 MNHNS, CDR2 SASEGT. Trimming removed 0 bases from V and 4 bases from J; junction bases left unmatched: 5. This CDR3 has 15 residues. The CDR3 sequence is CASSEAEGAGTEAFF. The CDR3 DNA is TGTGCCAGCAGTGAAGCGGAGGGGGCAGGCACTGAAGCTTTCTTT.

This clonotype was counted many times. This chain links TRBV6-2 or TRBV6-3 with TRBJ2-5, with 7 bases lining up with TRBD2. V lost 5 bases to trimming and J lost 3 bases; unmatched junction nucleotides: 6. The CDR3 has 14 residues. CDR1 is MNHEY, CDR2 SVGEGT, per germline. The CDR3, as DNA: TGTGCCAGCAGTCCCGGGACTAAAAAAGAGACCCAGTACTTC. The encoded protein is CASSPGTKKETQYF.

This chain uses TRBV6-1 with TRBJ2-7; no clear D gene. CDR3 size: 12 residues. Germline V gene sequence: CDR1 MNHNS, CDR2 SASEGT. V was trimmed by 2 bases and J by 6 bases, leaving 8 bases between them. The CDR3 protein is CASSEFGSEQYF. As DNA, the CDR3 is TGTGCCAGCAGTGAATTTGGGTCCGAGCAGTACTTC.

This clonotype has only a few counts. This chain's CDR3 is CASSFLRGLDTQYF. Here the CDR3 DNA reads TGTGCCAGCAGCTTCCTAAGGGGTCTAGATACGCAGTATTTT. The chain links TRBV7-9 to TRBJ2-3, with TRBD1 as a possible D gene (5 bases). Trimming stripped 3 bases from V and 5 bases from J, with 12 bases between. CDR1 and CDR2 (germline): SEHNR, FQNEAQ (reference sequence). The CDR3 consists of 14 residues.

The chain couples TRBV18 to TRBJ1-1, with D uncertain. This CDR3 has 12 amino acids. CDR1 KGHSH and CDR2 LQKENI come from the germline V gene. Trimming left V 4 bases short and J 7 bases short, with 10 bases between. The CDR3 DNA follows: TGTGCCAGCTCACTGCCAGGTCTTGAAGCTTTCTTT. Amino acids: CASSLPGLEAFF.

This clonotype was detected many times. The gene calls are TRBV21-1 and TRBJ1-6; no DNA check was done on the table's D call, TRBD1. TRBV21-1 is marked as a pseudogene. The CDR3 runs to 18 residues. The CDR3 sequence: CASSKRDRDKVYNSPLHF. CDR3 sequence (DNA): TGTGCCAGCAGCAAAAGGGACAGGGATAAAGTCTATAATTCACCCCTCCACTTT.

This clonotype was observed a handful of times. This chain joins TRBV7-9 and TRBJ2-5; D tentatively reads TRBD1 or TRBD2 (5 bases each). The V end was cut by 3 bases, the J end by 6 bases, with 11 bases between. CDR1 and CDR2 from the germline V gene are SEHNR and FQNEAQ (reference sequence). The CDR3 spans 13 residues. CDR3 protein: CASSFGQGQTQYF. The CDR3 coding sequence is TGTGCCAGCAGCTTTGGGCAGGGACAGACCCAGTACTTC.

Many counts were recorded for this clonotype. The chain recombines TRBV7-2 with TRBJ2-7, with D tentatively TRBD1 (6 bases). Germline-derived CDR1 and CDR2 are SGHTA and FQGNSA. V lost 0 bases and J 2 bases, leaving 11 bases between the germline ends. This CDR3 contains 15 residues. This chain's CDR3 is CASSLADSYPYEQYF. The CDR3 nucleotides are TGTGCCAGCAGCTTAGCGGACAGTTACCCCTACGAGCAGTACTTC.

The chain couples TRBV10-1 to TRBJ1-6; a possible D gene is TRBD1 (5 bases). Trimming shortened V by 2 bases and J by 7 bases, and 15 bases separated the two germline ends. Looked up from germline, CDR1 is WNHNN and CDR2 is SYGVQD (reference sequence). The CDR3 is 16 amino acids. CDR3 amino acids: CASSEGTGHTNSPLHF. CDR3 bases: TGCGCCAGCAGTGAGGGAACAGGACACACAAATTCACCCCTCCACTTT.

This clonotype was seen at least ten times. This rearrangement joins TRBV20-1 to TRBJ2-7; TRBD2 aligns across 12 bases. Germline assignment: CDR1 DFQATT and CDR2 SNEGSKA (reference sequence). V lost 0 bases and J lost 2; bases outside the gene matches: 2. The CDR3 runs 15 residues. DNA for the CDR3: TGCAGTGCTAGAGAGGGGACTAGCGGGCCCTACGAGCAGTACTTC. As protein: CSAREGTSGPYEQYF.

This clonotype was seen repeatedly, ten times or more. This chain connects TRBV3-1 to TRBJ2-3; no definite D call. The CDR3 loop spans 14 amino acids. Deletions cut 4 bases from V and 0 bases from J, with 8 bases between. Looked up from germline, CDR1 is LGHDT and CDR2 is YNNKEL (reference sequence). The CDR3 nucleotides read TGTGCCAGCAGCCCCCCCACTAGCACAGATACGCAGTATTTT. This codes for CASSPPTSTDTQYF.

A few counts support this clonotype. J is TRBJ2-7 and V is TRBV29-1; the D gene is possibly TRBD1 (6 bases). Germline loops: CDR1 SQVTM, CDR2 ANQGSEA. With 7 bases removed from V and 3 bases from J, the gap between germline ends came to 28 bases. The CDR3 totals 17 residues. The CDR3 DNA reads TGCAGCGCCTCCGGGTTGCCCCCGGGACACCTAGTCTACGAGCAGTACTTC. Translating it yields CSASGLPPGHLVYEQYF.

This clonotype has just one count. One end of the junction is discordant with germline, which a read error may explain. The rearrangement uses TRBV20-1 and TRBJ1-1; no definite D call. The CDR3 has 16 residues. Per germline, CDR1 DFQATT and CDR2 SNEGSKA (reference sequence). CDR3 coding DNA: TGCACTGCTAGAGGTGGCCGGGCCTCTATGAACACTGAAGCTTTCTTT. Protein: CTARGGRASMNTEAFF.

This clonotype was picked up many times. The gene calls are TRBV5-1 and TRBJ2-4, with D tentatively TRBD2 (6 bases). Germline-derived CDR1 and CDR2 are SGHRS and YFSETQ. Trimming removed 2 bases at V and 9 bases at J, with 15 bases between. The CDR3 contains 14 residues. As DNA, the CDR3 is TGCGCCAGCAGCTTTACGCAGGGAGGAGGCATTCAGTACTTC. Amino acids: CASSFTQGGGIQYF.

The V and J genes are TRBV7-6 and TRBJ2-5; D unresolved. The CDR3 consists of 13 residues. Germline V lookup: CDR1 SGHVS, CDR2 FNYEAQ. V was pared by 1 base and J by 6 bases, with 9 bases between. CDR3 nucleotides: TGTGCCAGCAGCTTAGACCAAAGACAGACCCAGTACTTC. This gives the protein CASSLDQRQTQYF.

This clonotype showed up just a few times. This rearrangement joins TRBV6-1 to TRBJ1-5, with D hard to call. Germline loops: CDR1 MNHNS, CDR2 SASEGT. The CDR3 has 12 residues. Deletions cut 3 bases from V and 7 bases from J, with 7 bases between. The CDR3 here is CASSEGVQPQHF. DNA of the CDR3: TGTGCCAGCAGTGAGGGAGTACAGCCCCAGCATTTT.

V is TRBV5-1 and J is TRBJ1-1; tentatively, D is TRBD1 (6 bases). Per germline, CDR1 SGHRS and CDR2 YFSETQ. The CDR3 totals 16 residues. V was shortened by 0 bases and J by 0 bases, with 12 bases between the two germline ends. CDR3 DNA sequence: TGCGCCAGCAGCTTGGACGGGGGCCGGATGAACACTGAAGCTTTCTTT. This encodes CASSLDGGRMNTEAFF.

This clonotype appeared many times. V gene TRBV19 combines with J gene TRBJ2-7; D possibly corresponds to TRBD1 (6 bases). The CDR3 runs 13 residues. V was pared by 8 bases and J by 6 bases, with 17 bases between. Germline lookup yields CDR1 LNHDA and CDR2 SQIVND (reference sequence). Here the CDR3 reads CASGPTGWGEQYF. Here the CDR3 DNA reads TGTGCCAGTGGACCGACAGGATGGGGCGAGCAGTACTTC. The full variable domain, in which reference TRBV19 and TRBJ2-7 provide the parts outside the CDR3, is DGGITQSPKYLFRKEGQNVTLSCEQNLNHDAMYWYRQDPGQGLRLIYYSQIVNDFQKGDIAEGYSVSREKKESFPLTVTSAQKNPTAFYLCASGPTGWGEQYFGPGTRLTVT.

This chain uses TRBV12-3 or TRBV12-4 with TRBJ2-3; D gene uncertain. V was trimmed by 3 bases and J by 4 bases, leaving 5 bases between them. This CDR3 has 12 amino acids. The CDR3 region is CASSFWADTQYF. The CDR3 coding sequence is TGTGCCAGCAGTTTTTGGGCAGATACGCAGTATTTT.

The chain recombines TRBV11-3 with TRBJ2-1, with D perhaps matching TRBD1 (5 bases). CDR3 length equals 13 residues. Germline CDR1 reads SGHNT; CDR2 reads YENEEA. The V gene lost 2 bases and the J gene lost 7 bases, with 9 bases spanning the gap. The CDR3, as DNA: TGTGCCAGCAGCTTACAACAGGTGAATGAGCAGTTCTTC. Encoded protein: CASSLQQVNEQFF.